This TCR beta chain was captured in a study of a mutant IDH1 vaccine in newly diagnosed glioma. Study summary: Sex distribution of treated patients was about 62% male and roughly 38% female; mean age was 40.4 years. Patients arrived already treated with radiotherapy, temozolomide, or both, most having had both.

Time point described: week 35, safety follow-up. Doses consisted of 300 ug of mutant IDH1 20-mer peptide each, paired with topical imiquimod. Tumors from donors were new WHO grade 3 or 4 IDH1-mutant astrocytomas with ATRX loss. Remarks on this clone: Its antigen remains unknown.

The repertoire was sequenced with immunoSEQ multiplex PCR; TCRdb's copy has only in-frame clones and lacks some. The table shows around 32,000 clones, with roughly 78% occurring only once. V lost 3 bases, J lost 1 base, and 15 bases lay in between. The germline V gene has CDR1 SGHDN and CDR2 FVKESK. This CDR3 is built from 16 residues. This chain joins TRBV14 and TRBJ2-5, with a tentative D call TRBD1 (6 bases). The sample here was PBMCs, taken from a glioma patient whose treatment included an IDH1 peptide vaccine. The sequence was collected from a man between 35 and 55 years old with glioma. Some clones in this sample may be carry-over from other donors' samples. CDR3 sequence (DNA): TGTGCCAGCAGCCAGCGCAGAGGACAGATCCAAGAGACCCAGTACTTC. Translated: CASSQRRGQIQETQYF.